This T cell receptor (beta chain) was observed in a study of blood T cell repertoires in COVID-19. The overall study: The United States, Italy and Spain supplied acute and convalescent COVID-19 samples. Nucleic acid was either cDNA or gDNA, and it came from T cells, B-cell-depleted T cells, or PBMCs.

Original data processing: Scientists estimated how many nucleated cells there were by amplifying reference gene primers. TCRdb's table, derived via immunoSEQ multiplex PCR, lists solely in-frame clones and lacks some. V, J and clone size are taken as reported in that table, and D and trimming were inferred from the DNA itself. Here the sample spans approximately 120,000 clones, approximately 82% being singletons. The sample holds a few counts of this clone. Input material: peripheral blood. This clonotype was obtained from an elderly woman with active or convalescent COVID-19.

The DNA of the CDR3 is TGTGCCAGCAGCCCCGTACCCCGACACTCCTACAATGAGCAGTTCTTC. It yields the protein CASSPVPRHSYNEQFF. V is TRBV7-9 and J is TRBJ2-1; D ambiguous. The length of the CDR3 is 16 residues. Trimming took off 5 bases at V and 0 bases at J, with 14 bases between the two ends. Germline V gives CDR1 SEHNR, CDR2 FQNEAQ (reference sequence).